These 3 T cell receptor beta chains came from one sample sequenced in a study of blood T cell repertoires in COVID-19 (dated by TCRdb to 2019 to 2021). Libraries were made using the immunoSEQ multiplex PCR assay. TCRdb obtained this table from immuneACCESS and retained in-frame rearrangements with V and J assigned. These tables miss some clones; where compared with another copy, unresolved V genes account for less than half of the shortfall, and the remainder is unexplained. The sample yields approximately 150,000 clones; approximately 82% were counted once. Jointly, the top ten make up roughly 15% of the sample. Sequencing used peripheral blood. The receptors originated from a human donor with acute or convalescent COVID-19. The donor label of this sample is uncertain.

The V gene is TRBV7-8, the J gene TRBJ2-5, with D possibly being TRBD1 (7 bases). This CDR3 has 13 amino acids. Germline V gene data show CDR1 as SGHVS and CDR2 as FQNEAQ. The V end was cut by 6 bases, the J end by 5 bases, with 13 bases between. DNA of the CDR3: TGTGCCAGCAGGGAGGGGGCGGGCGAGACCCAGTACTTC. Its protein product is CASREGAGETQYF.

The chain is built from TRBV5-1 and TRBJ2-5; 12 nucleotides match TRBD2. Per germline, CDR1 SGHRS and CDR2 YFSETQ. This CDR3 has 15 residues. Trimming removed 5 bases from V and 2 bases from J; junction bases left unmatched: 4. The CDR3 DNA reads as TGCGCCAGCAGGCTAGCGGGGGGGTCTCAAGAGACCCAGTACTTC. It specifies CASRLAGGSQETQYF.

The chain links TRBV5-6 to TRBJ1-2; D remains unclear. Germline assignment: CDR1 SGHDT and CDR2 YYEEEE. The CDR3 contains 15 residues. With 1 base removed from V and 0 bases from J, the gap between germline ends came to 10 bases. The CDR3 DNA reads as TGTGCCAGCAGCTTGACGGGAGATACTAACTATGGCTACACCTTC. The encoded protein is CASSLTGDTNYGYTF.